This T cell receptor beta chain comes out of a study of T cells after yellow fever vaccination. In the study overall: Each low-cell-number fraction was prepared by means of SMART-Seq v4 Ultra Low Input.

The 5'RACE template-switching step produced TCR cDNA and added a universal primer site and UMIs. TCRdb ran MiXCR on the 5' RACE reads and lists one entry per CDR3 protein. The sample carries more than 90,000 distinct CDR3 sequences, more than 5.5% recorded once. From germline, CDR1 is DFQATT and CDR2 SNEGSKA (reference sequence). Trimming cost V 2 bases and J 1 base, with 12 bases left between them. The CDR3 consists of 15 residues. Study-wide points: Once the booster was given, most primary-vaccination clones reappeared, at around 96% for CD4 and approximately 88% for CD8.

Concerning this clonotype itself: Its antigen remains unidentified.

The starting material was CD4+ T cells sorted from PBMCs, obtained about 41 days after the first yellow fever vaccination. V and J are TRBV20-1 and TRBJ1-5; D gene unclear. The receptor was isolated from a man between 18 and 35 years old who received the YFV17D yellow fever vaccine. CDR3 sequence: CSARKFYGSNQPQHF. CDR3 in DNA: TGCAGTGCTAGAAAATTCTACGGGAGCAATCAGCCCCAGCATTTT.